Following are 23 T cell receptor beta chains from one sample sequenced in a study of blood T cell repertoires in COVID-19. Only in-frame clones appear in the TCRdb table, and some are missing; sequencing was by immunoSEQ multiplex PCR. The sample holds around 26,000 clones, about 80% seen once. Sequencing used peripheral blood. Source of these receptors: a man between 65 and 80 years old with acute or convalescent COVID-19.

The chain uses TRBV29-1 and TRBJ2-7; 8 positions match TRBD2. The CDR3 runs 13 residues. Looked up from germline, CDR1 is SQVTM and CDR2 is ANQGSEA. Trimming at V came to 6 bases and at J to 5 bases, leaving 9 bases not matched to a gene. As DNA, the CDR3 is TGCAGCGTAGAGGACGGGGGGGGTAACGAGCAGTACTTC. Amino acid sequence: CSVEDGGGNEQYF.

This clone occurred a few times. Here the CDR3 DNA reads TGTGCCAGCGGGCTTAGAGCGGTCTACGAGCAGTACTTC. Amino acids: CASGLRAVYEQYF. The chain links TRBV5-6 to TRBJ2-7; TRBD2 is a possible D gene (5 bases). Germline V CDR1 and CDR2: SGHDT, YYEEEE. The CDR3 runs 13 residues. V was cut by 7 bases and J by 3 bases, with 14 bases left in between. Drawing the rest from reference TRBV5-6 and TRBJ2-7, the complete variable domain is DAGVTQSPTHLIKTRGQQVTLRCSPKSGHDTVSWYQQALGQGPQFIFQYYEEEERQRGNFPDRFSGHQFPNYSSELNVNALLLGDSALYLCASGLRAVYEQYFGPGTRLTVT.

This chain links TRBV7-3 with TRBJ2-1; D not certain. Between the trimmed V and J ends, which lost 8 bases and 9 bases, there was a span of 20 bases. The CDR3 sequence is 14 residues long. CDR1 and CDR2 (germline): SGHTA, FQGTGA. CDR3 nucleotide sequence: TGTGCCAGCTCCAGGTTACTCCTTGATGGTGAGCAGTTCTTC. Its protein product is CASSRLLLDGEQFF.

The chain couples TRBV11-2 to TRBJ2-5; 11 bases match TRBD2. CDR3 length equals 14 residues. V shed 7 bases, J shed 10 bases, and the junction held 11 bases outside the gene matches. From germline, CDR1 is SGHAT and CDR2 FQNNGV. This CDR3 reads CASIQTSGMGGQYF. In DNA, the CDR3 is TGTGCCAGCATCCAGACTAGCGGGATGGGTGGCCAGTACTTC.

The gene calls are TRBV18 and TRBJ1-5, with D tentatively TRBD1 (5 bases). V lost 6 bases and J lost 1, with 10 bases in between. The V gene's germline CDR1 is KGHSH and CDR2 LQKENI. The CDR3 spans 14 residues. The CDR3 protein is CASSGGRSNQPQHF. CDR3 sequence (DNA): TGTGCCAGCTCCGGGGGAAGGAGCAATCAGCCCCAGCATTTT.

Here the CDR3 reads CASALVATSGRYEQFF. CDR3 coding DNA: TGTGCCAGTGCCCTAGTAGCGACTAGCGGGAGGTATGAGCAGTTCTTC. This rearrangement joins TRBV25-1 to TRBJ2-1; 13 nucleotides agree with TRBD2. This CDR3 is 16 amino acids long. Germline assignment: CDR1 MGHDK and CDR2 SYGVNS. The ends lost 9 bases at V and 8 bases at J; junction bases unmatched: 13. Based on the CDR3 plus reference TRBV25-1 and TRBJ2-1, the full variable domain is EADIYQTPRYLVIGTGKKITLECSQTMGHDKMYWYQQDPGMELHLIHYSYGVNSTEKGDLSSESTVSRIRTEHFPLTLESARPSHTSQYLCASALVATSGRYEQFFGPGTRLTVL.

The CDR3 sequence is CASSPGGPAGVRNTGELFF. As DNA, the CDR3 is TGTGCCAGCAGCCCCGGAGGGCCAGCGGGAGTGAGGAACACCGGGGAGCTGTTTTTT. V and J are TRBV5-4 and TRBJ2-2; 8 nucleotides match TRBD2. Germline V gene sequence: CDR1 SGHNT, CDR2 YYREEE (reference sequence). This CDR3 spans 19 amino acids. V was clipped by 4 bases and J by 1 base; unmatched bases: 15. Drawing the rest from reference TRBV5-4 and TRBJ2-2, the complete variable domain is ETGVTQSPTHLIKTRGQQVTLRCSSQSGHNTVSWYQQALGQGPQFIFQYYREEENGRGNFPPRFSGLQFPNYSSELNVNALELDDSALYLCASSPGGPAGVRNTGELFFGEGSRLTVL.

This clone was counted between two and nine times. This chain joins TRBV30 and TRBJ1-2; D remains ambiguous. V lost 1 base, J lost 6 bases, and 12 bases lay in between. Germline V gene data show CDR1 as GTSNPN and CDR2 as SVGIG (reference sequence). This CDR3 contains 13 residues. The CDR3 sequence: CAWSGTTFNGYTF. CDR3 bases: TGTGCCTGGAGTGGGACTACGTTTAATGGCTACACCTTC.

The chain links TRBV12-3 or TRBV12-4 to TRBJ2-1; the D gene is possibly TRBD2 (5 bases). The CDR3 contains 13 residues. V lost 6 bases and J lost 13, with 19 bases in between. The DNA for the CDR3 is TGTGCCAGCAGCCACCCCACGGCGGGCCCTCAGTTCTTC. Protein: CASSHPTAGPQFF.

This chain connects TRBV7-7 to TRBJ2-1; D uncertain. The CDR3 is 13 amino acids. V was trimmed by 1 base and J by 4 bases, leaving 5 bases between them. Germline V CDR1 and CDR2: SSHAT, FNYEAQ (reference sequence). In DNA, the CDR3 is TGTGCCAGCAGCTTAGACAGATACAATGAGCAGTTCTTC. It codes for CASSLDRYNEQFF.

The chain recombines TRBV5-1 with TRBJ1-2; D ambiguous. This CDR3 has 15 residues. Germline V gene sequence: CDR1 SGHRS, CDR2 YFSETQ. The V end lost 4 bases, the J end lost 0 bases, and 13 bases lay between the germline ends. CDR3 amino acids: CASSPALRANYGYTF. As DNA, the CDR3 is TGCGCCAGCAGCCCGGCCTTGCGGGCTAACTATGGCTACACCTTC.

Concerning this clone: The junction does not match germline at one end; this may be a read error. The chain carries TRBV10-3 and TRBJ2-2; D ambiguous. The length of the CDR3 is 14 residues. The germline V gene has CDR1 ENHRY and CDR2 SYGVKD. CDR3 bases: TGTGCCATCGGTGACCCGACGGGCACCGGGGAGCTGTTTTTT. It is translated as CAIGDPTGTGELFF.

The gene calls are TRBV4-2 and TRBJ2-5; 10 bases are shared with TRBD1. The CDR3 is 15 amino acids. The ends lost 4 bases at V and 2 bases at J; junction bases unmatched: 4. Germline values: CDR1 LGHNA, CDR2 YNFKEQ. The CDR3 DNA follows: TGTGCCAGCAGCCTAGGACAGGGGGGGCAAGAGACCCAGTACTTC. It codes for CASSLGQGGQETQYF.

This clone was seen a handful of times. The V and J genes are TRBV28 and TRBJ2-7, with D possibly being TRBD1 (5 bases). Trimming removed 6 bases from V and 3 bases from J, with 9 bases in between. The CDR3 is 12 residues long. Per the germline V gene, CDR1 is MDHEN and CDR2 is SYDVKM. The CDR3 bases are TGTGCCAGCAGGGGCAGGGTCTACGAGCAGTACTTC. Translating it yields CASRGRVYEQYF.

This chain connects TRBV5-1 to TRBJ2-7; the match to TRBD1 covers 8 bases. The V gene end was trimmed by 3 bases and the J gene end by 3 bases; junction bases not matched to a gene: 5. Germline V gene lookup returns CDR1 SGHRS and CDR2 YFSETQ. The CDR3 spans 14 residues. CDR3 coding DNA: TGCGCCAGCAGCTCAGGGACAGGCGACTACGAGCAGTACTTC. It specifies CASSSGTGDYEQYF.

The chain recombines TRBV28 with TRBJ1-2; the match to TRBD1 covers 9 bases. This CDR3 has 12 residues. The germline gives CDR1 MDHEN, CDR2 SYDVKM. The junction had 2 bases not matched to a gene; V was cut back by 5 bases and J by 7 bases. In DNA, the CDR3 is TGTGCCAGCAGTGTGACAGGGGGTGGCTACACCTTC. Translation: CASSVTGGGYTF.

The CDR3, as DNA: TGTGCCAGCAGGTGGCAGGGTAACACCGGGGAGCTGTTTTTT. Encoded protein: CASRWQGNTGELFF. V gene TRBV27 combines with J gene TRBJ2-2; TRBD1 might be the D (5 bases). The germline V gene encodes CDR1 MNHEY and CDR2 SMNVEV (reference sequence). With 6 bases removed from V and 2 bases from J, the gap between germline ends came to 10 bases. The length of the CDR3 is 14 residues.

The chain couples TRBV9 to TRBJ2-7, with D perhaps TRBD2 (5 bases). Germline values: CDR1 SGDLS, CDR2 YYNGEE. Trimming left V 3 bases short and J 5 bases short, with 12 bases between. There are 13 residues in the CDR3. The CDR3 bases are TGTGCCAGCAGCGCCCCGGGGTCCCACGAGCAGTACTTC. It is translated as CASSAPGSHEQYF.

The chain uses TRBV27 and TRBJ2-1; TRBD1 is a possible D gene (6 bases). The CDR3 is 15 residues long. CDR1 and CDR2 from the germline V gene are MNHEY and SMNVEV (reference sequence). The V end was cut by 5 bases, the J end by 7 bases, with 18 bases between. DNA of the CDR3: TGTGCCAGCAGTCCACGCAGGGGTAGTCAAAATGAGCAGTTCTTC. Protein sequence: CASSPRRGSQNEQFF.

The chain joins TRBV5-4 to TRBJ2-3, with 9 bases matching TRBD2. This CDR3 is built from 16 residues. The germline CDR1 and CDR2 sequences are SGHNT and YYREEE (reference sequence). With V trimmed by 1 base and J by 5 bases, 8 bases remained unmatched. In nucleotides, the CDR3 is TGTGCCAGCAGCTTGTATGGCGGGGGGGTAGAAGATACGCAGTATTTT. It yields the protein CASSLYGGGVEDTQYF.

A few counts support this clone. This chain connects TRBV4-3 to TRBJ1-5; 8 nucleotides align to TRBD1. The CDR3 totals 17 residues. Germline V CDR1 and CDR2: LGHNA, YSLEER. V was clipped by 0 bases and J by 7 bases; unmatched bases: 11. For the CDR3, the DNA is TGCGCCAGCAGCCAAGATTTCGGACAGGGAAGGCTCCAGCCCCAGCATTTT. Its protein product is CASSQDFGQGRLQPQHF.

The chain is built from TRBV19 and TRBJ2-7; maybe TRBD1 (5 bases). V lost 5 bases and J lost 3, with 8 bases in between. The CDR3 totals 12 residues. Per the germline V gene, CDR1 is LNHDA and CDR2 is SQIVND (reference sequence). This CDR3 reads CASSDQGYEQYF. CDR3 in DNA: TGTGCCAGTAGTGACCAGGGCTACGAGCAGTACTTC.

This clone was picked up a small number of times. The CDR3 is CASSLGSRETQYF. CDR3 DNA sequence: TGTGCCAGCAGCTTAGGTAGCCGGGAGACCCAGTACTTC. The rearrangement uses TRBV7-2 and TRBJ2-5; D not resolved. The CDR3 spans 13 residues. Germline CDR1 and CDR2: SGHTA and FQGNSA. Between the trimmed V and J ends, which lost 1 base and 5 bases, there was a span of 8 bases.